This TCR beta chain appears in the sequencing data of a study of T cell repertoires in cytomegalovirus infection (dated by TCRdb to between 2017 and 2020). At the level of the whole study: Because public TCR beta signatures pointed to carriage of CMV infection together with the matching HLA type, the HLA type of each donor mattered for the analysis. What the authors observed across the whole study: In the ex vivo response, HLA-C-restricted CMV-specific TCR beta clonotypes were dominant, and in two of eight donors the single most frequent clonotype came from this HLA-C-restricted group. In both this cohort and an independent 352-donor cohort, the cumulative frequency of public TCR beta family members distinguished carriers of CMV infection plus the relevant HLA type.

The CDR3 covers 14 residues, taking in both the cysteine and the phenylalanine. The sequence is cut down to CDR3 DNA, 42 bases in frame from base 1. V is shortened by 5 bases, J by 2 bases, and the region joining them spans 15 bases. Per the germline V gene, SQVTM is the CDR1 and ANQGSEA is the CDR2. About this clonotype itself: This clone's antigen is unknown. Per-base quality was not reported, and no clone a single base away is much larger than it.

The sequencer listed for this sample is Illumina HiSeq 1500. The raw public data were reprocessed by TCRdb itself: fastp quality trimming at Q25, MiXCR clonotype calling, in-frame beta chains only. Each entry is one CDR3 protein sequence, shown with its most common DNA and genes. This sample lists 400,000 or so distinct CDR3 sequences; under 40% were detected once. The top ten hold roughly an eighth of the sample. The chain employs TRBV29-1 and TRBJ2-5, with no D gene named confidently. This sequence originates from a human donor in good health (CMV status not recorded). Some clones in this sample may be carry-over from other donors' samples. The sample comprised PBMCs. The CDR3 region has the sequence CSVYRLTSQETQYF. The bases are TGCAGCGTTTATCGGCTGACATCACAAGAGACCCAGTACTTC.